One sample yielded the 12 T cell receptor beta chains listed below, sequenced in a study of blood T cell repertoires in COVID-19. Produced via immunoSEQ multiplex PCR; TCRdb's table is partial and in-frame only. Among around 40,000 clones listed, more than 75% were seen once. The sample consisted of peripheral blood. These receptors were obtained from a man aged 40-49 years with COVID-19, enrolled during active disease.

In its sample, this clone was seen once. The CDR3 reads CASSRGQGLYGYTF. CDR3 bases: TGTGCCAGTAGCCGCGGACAGGGACTCTATGGCTACACCTTC. The rearrangement joins TRBV19 to TRBJ1-2; 8 bases are shared with TRBD1. The CDR3 loop spans 14 amino acids. Germline V gene lookup returns CDR1 LNHDA and CDR2 SQIVND (reference sequence). With 6 bases clipped from V and 4 bases from J, the junction kept 7 bases outside the gene matches.

The chain uses TRBV10-1 and TRBJ1-4; TRBD1 aligns across 8 bases. The V and J ends lost 0 bases and 8 bases, in that order; junction bases with no gene match: 5. Germline V lookup: CDR1 WNHNN, CDR2 SYGVQD (reference sequence). The CDR3 length is 15 residues. CDR3 sequence reads: CASSESGTGREKLFF. The CDR3 region has the DNA TGCGCCAGCAGTGAGTCGGGGACAGGTCGGGAAAAACTGTTTTTT.

V gene TRBV7-3 combines with J gene TRBJ2-1; TRBD2 is a possible D gene (5 bases). Germline V gene lookup returns CDR1 SGHTA and CDR2 FQGTGA. This CDR3 comprises 14 residues. Trimming stripped 5 bases from V and 9 bases from J, with 17 bases between. The CDR3 is CASSKPTAGGEQFF. Here the CDR3 DNA reads TGTGCCAGCAGCAAACCAACCGCGGGTGGTGAGCAGTTCTTC.

The CDR3: CASSVLAGGLYNEQFF. The CDR3 coding sequence is TGTGCCAGCAGTGTTCTAGCGGGAGGTCTCTACAATGAGCAGTTCTTC. This sequence joins TRBV6-1 and TRBJ2-1; 11 bases fit TRBD2. V lost 4 bases to trimming and J lost 3 bases; unmatched junction nucleotides: 5. CDR1 is MNHNS and CDR2 is SASEGT in the germline V gene. This CDR3 region has 16 residues.

CDR3 in DNA: TGTGCCAGCAGCTTACCACAGGGCTATGGCTACACCTTC. Translating it yields CASSLPQGYGYTF. The V gene is TRBV7-9, the J gene TRBJ1-2, with D maybe TRBD1 (6 bases). V gave up 2 bases and J gave up 4 bases, with 8 bases separating them. This CDR3 is 13 amino acids long. CDR1 is SEHNR and CDR2 is FQNEAQ in the germline V gene (reference sequence).

V is TRBV18 and J is TRBJ2-7; tentatively, D is TRBD1 (6 bases). With 5 bases removed from V and 6 bases from J, the gap between germline ends came to 11 bases. This CDR3 region has 12 residues. Per germline, CDR1 KGHSH and CDR2 LQKENI. CDR3 DNA: TGTGCCAGCTCAACAGGGTCGGGCGAGCAGTACTTC. Amino acid sequence: CASSTGSGEQYF.

The chain uses TRBV2 and TRBJ2-2; the match to TRBD2 covers 13 bases. There are 14 residues in the CDR3. Trimming took 6 bases from V and 9 from J; bases not matched to a gene: 4. The V gene's germline CDR1 is SNHLY and CDR2 FYNNEI. As DNA, the CDR3 is TGTGCCAGCAGGGGGACTAGCGGGGCTCGGGAGCTGTTTTTT. This encodes CASRGTSGARELFF.

The gene calls are TRBV10-3 and TRBJ2-7; D is undetermined. Germline V gene lookup returns CDR1 ENHRY and CDR2 SYGVKD. V shed 2 bases and J shed 5 bases, with 7 bases lying between them. This CDR3 has 12 residues. The CDR3 region has the DNA TGTGCCATCAGTGAGGCGATCAACGAGCAGTACTTC. Translating it yields CAISEAINEQYF.

The genes are TRBV7-2 and TRBJ2-6; D may be TRBD2 (5 bases). Trimming left V 1 base short and J 0 bases short, with 10 bases between. The CDR3 totals 17 residues. The germline V gene encodes CDR1 SGHTA and CDR2 FQGNSA. The CDR3 protein is CASSLGATTSGANVLTF. Written as DNA, the CDR3 is TGTGCCAGCAGCTTAGGAGCGACTACCTCTGGGGCCAACGTCCTGACTTTC.

CDR3 nucleotide sequence: TGTGCCTGGAATGAGGGGGGCAATCAGCCCCAGCATTTT. Its translation is CAWNEGGNQPQHF. The chain has TRBV30 and TRBJ1-5; tentative D call: TRBD1 (6 bases). Looked up from germline, CDR1 is GTSNPN and CDR2 is SVGIG (reference sequence). There are 13 residues in the CDR3. Between the trimmed V and J ends, which lost 4 bases and 2 bases, there was a span of 9 bases.

V is TRBV7-9 and J is TRBJ2-5; TRBD2 matches at 7 bases. The V segment lost 1 base and the J segment 5 bases; nucleotides outside the gene matches: 7. From germline, CDR1 is SEHNR and CDR2 FQNEAQ (reference sequence). The CDR3 runs 15 residues. The CDR3 region is CASSLEREAPETQYF. CDR3 in DNA: TGTGCCAGCAGCTTAGAACGGGAGGCCCCCGAGACCCAGTACTTC.

The chain combines TRBV25-1 with TRBJ2-3; 7 positions match TRBD1. Germline lookup yields CDR1 MGHDK and CDR2 SYGVNS. With 5 bases clipped from V and 0 bases from J, the junction kept 2 bases outside the gene matches. This CDR3 is 14 amino acids long. The CDR3 loop reads CASSLGQSTDTQYF. The CDR3 DNA is TGTGCCAGCAGTCTGGGACAGAGCACAGATACGCAGTATTTT.